Each of the 2 T cell receptor beta chains below was sequenced from the same sample in a study of T-cell reconstitution after alpha-beta-depleted transplantation in children. A TCRbeta library incorporating unique molecular identifiers was prepared. TCRdb itself ran the PCR reads through MiXCR, one entry per CDR3 protein. The data hold about 360,000 distinct CDR3 sequences, with 10% to 15% observed a single time. Specimen: PBMCs, collected from the stem cell graft. Every receptor here comes from a human donor who donated a stem cell graft to a child with Fanconi anemia.

This sequence joins TRBV4-2 and TRBJ2-5; D unresolved. Trimming stripped 1 base from V and 6 bases from J, with 12 bases between. The germline V gene has CDR1 LGHNA and CDR2 YNFKEQ. The CDR3 has 14 amino acids. CDR3 sequence: CASSQVGQLKTQYF. CDR3 DNA: TGTGCCAGCAGCCAAGTGGGTCAGCTGAAGACCCAGTACTTC.

The rearrangement joins TRBV20-1 to TRBJ2-1; 8 positions match TRBD2. The CDR3 contains 15 residues. The V and J ends lost 3 bases and 2 bases, in that order; junction bases with no gene match: 6. Per germline, CDR1 DFQATT and CDR2 SNEGSKA (reference sequence). CDR3 residues: CSASDSGAAYNEQFF. CDR3 in DNA: TGCAGTGCTAGTGATAGCGGGGCGGCCTACAATGAGCAGTTCTTC.